One and the same sample provided the 9 T cell receptor beta chains below, sequenced in a study of blood T cell repertoires in COVID-19. TCRdb keeps only in-frame clones here, not all; method: immunoSEQ multiplex PCR. Seen here are 150,000 to 200,000 clones, roughly 91% observed once, and the top ten hold approximately 4%. Sequenced: peripheral blood. The source is a human donor in a cohort sampled during active COVID-19.

The rearrangement links TRBV10-3 to TRBJ2-3, with D possibly matching TRBD2 (5 bases). The V and J ends lost 2 bases and 4 bases respectively, with 7 bases between them. The CDR3 is 13 amino acids. Per the germline V gene, CDR1 is ENHRY and CDR2 is SYGVKD. CDR3 bases: TGTGCCATCAGTGAGCGGGATGCAGATACGCAGTATTTT. This translates into CAISERDADTQYF.

The chain couples TRBV19 to TRBJ2-7; D ambiguous. V lost 5 bases, J lost 3 bases, and 5 bases lay in between. The length of the CDR3 is 11 residues. CDR1 is LNHDA and CDR2 is SQIVND in the germline V gene (reference sequence). The CDR3 spells CASSADYEQYF. CDR3 bases: TGTGCCAGTAGTGCGGACTACGAGCAGTACTTC.

V gene TRBV4-3 combines with J gene TRBJ2-3; TRBD1 might be the D (5 bases). In germline, CDR1 is LGHNA, CDR2 YSLEER. The CDR3 has 16 residues. Trimming took off 4 bases at V and 3 bases at J, with 17 bases between the two ends. In nucleotides, the CDR3 is TGCGCCAGCAGCCTAACCAGGGCCCCATTGACAGATACGCAGTATTTT. Its protein product is CASSLTRAPLTDTQYF.

The chain joins TRBV6-1 to TRBJ2-7; D is unresolved. Germline V gene data show CDR1 as MNHNS and CDR2 as SASEGT. V was pared by 3 bases and J by 3 bases, with 6 bases between. This CDR3 has 12 residues. CDR3 sequence: CASSDNNYEQYF. As DNA, the CDR3 is TGTGCCAGCAGTGACAACAACTACGAGCAGTACTTC.

This clone was seen once. The V and J genes are TRBV9 and TRBJ1-2; D remains unclear. Looked up from germline, CDR1 is SGDLS and CDR2 is YYNGEE. This CDR3 is 14 amino acids long. Trimming removed 0 bases at V and 6 bases at J, with 12 bases between. The CDR3 region has the DNA TGTGCCAGCAGCGTAGGATCCGGAGGGCATGGCTACACCTTC. Translation: CASSVGSGGHGYTF.

The rearrangement uses TRBV25-1 and TRBJ2-7; D might be TRBD1 (6 bases). Per germline, CDR1 MGHDK and CDR2 SYGVNS. Trimming took off 3 bases at V and 6 bases at J, with 15 bases between the two ends. There are 14 residues in the CDR3. The DNA for the CDR3 is TGTGCCAGCAGTGATGTGGGGGCCTCCGGCGAGCAGTACTTC. Protein: CASSDVGASGEQYF.

The chain joins TRBV29-1 to TRBJ2-5, with 12 bases aligning to TRBD2. There are 14 residues in the CDR3. Trimming at V came to 7 bases and at J to 1 base, leaving 4 bases not matched to a gene. Per the germline V gene, CDR1 is SQVTM and CDR2 is ANQGSEA. The CDR3, as DNA: TGCAGCGCTGGGACTAGCGGGCGCCAAGAGACCCAGTACTTC. The encoded protein is CSAGTSGRQETQYF.

The rearrangement uses TRBV5-1 and TRBJ1-2, with 9 bases identical to TRBD1. This CDR3 spans 16 amino acids. With 0 bases clipped from V and 5 bases from J, the junction kept 8 bases outside the gene matches. Germline V gene lookup returns CDR1 SGHRS and CDR2 YFSETQ. This chain's CDR3 is CASSLDPGQGIYGYTF. As DNA, the CDR3 is TGCGCCAGCAGCTTGGACCCCGGACAGGGGATTTATGGCTACACCTTC.

This clone has only a few counts. J is TRBJ2-1 and V is TRBV28; 7 bases align to TRBD2. V shed 7 bases, J shed 8 bases, and the junction held 2 bases outside the gene matches. This CDR3 has 11 residues. CDR1 is MDHEN and CDR2 is SYDVKM in the germline V gene. The CDR3 sequence: CASKGGYEQFF. The CDR3 coding sequence is TGTGCCAGCAAGGGAGGGTATGAGCAGTTCTTC.